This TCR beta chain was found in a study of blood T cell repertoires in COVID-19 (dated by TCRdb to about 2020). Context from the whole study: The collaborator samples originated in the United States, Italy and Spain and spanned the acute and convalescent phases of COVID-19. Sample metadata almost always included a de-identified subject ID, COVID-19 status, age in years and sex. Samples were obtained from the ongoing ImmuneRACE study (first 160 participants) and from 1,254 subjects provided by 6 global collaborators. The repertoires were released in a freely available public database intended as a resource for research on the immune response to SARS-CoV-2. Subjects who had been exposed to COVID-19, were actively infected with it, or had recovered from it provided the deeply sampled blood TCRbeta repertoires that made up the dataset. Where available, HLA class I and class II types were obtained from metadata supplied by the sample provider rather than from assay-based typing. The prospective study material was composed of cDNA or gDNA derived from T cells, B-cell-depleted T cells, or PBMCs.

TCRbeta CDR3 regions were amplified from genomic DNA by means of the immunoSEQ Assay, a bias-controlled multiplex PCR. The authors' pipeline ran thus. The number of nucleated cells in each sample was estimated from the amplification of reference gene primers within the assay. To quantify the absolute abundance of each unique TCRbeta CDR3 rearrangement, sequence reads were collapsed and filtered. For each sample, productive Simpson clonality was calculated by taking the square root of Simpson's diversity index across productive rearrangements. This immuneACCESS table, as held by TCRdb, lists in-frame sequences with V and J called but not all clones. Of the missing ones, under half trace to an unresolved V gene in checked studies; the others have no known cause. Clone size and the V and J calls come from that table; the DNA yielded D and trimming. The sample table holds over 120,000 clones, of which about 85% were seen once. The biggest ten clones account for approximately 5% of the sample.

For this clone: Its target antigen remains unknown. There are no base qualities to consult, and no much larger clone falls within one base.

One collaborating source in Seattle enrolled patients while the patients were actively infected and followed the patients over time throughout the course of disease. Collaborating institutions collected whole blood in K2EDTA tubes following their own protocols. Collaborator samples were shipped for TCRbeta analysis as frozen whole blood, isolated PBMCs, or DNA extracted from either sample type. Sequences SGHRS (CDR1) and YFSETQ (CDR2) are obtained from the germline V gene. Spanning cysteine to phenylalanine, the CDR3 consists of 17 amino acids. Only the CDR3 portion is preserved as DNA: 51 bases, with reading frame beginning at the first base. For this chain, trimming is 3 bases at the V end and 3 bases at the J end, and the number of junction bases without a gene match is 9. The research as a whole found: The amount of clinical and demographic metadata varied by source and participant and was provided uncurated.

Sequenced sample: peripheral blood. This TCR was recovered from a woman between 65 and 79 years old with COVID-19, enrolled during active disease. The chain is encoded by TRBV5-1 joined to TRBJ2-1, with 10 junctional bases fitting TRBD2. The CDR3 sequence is CASSSLGSGGVYNEQFF. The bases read TGCGCCAGCAGCTCCCTAGGAAGCGGGGGGGTCTACAATGAGCAGTTCTTC.